These T cell receptor beta chains were read from a single sample in a study of CD8+CD57+ T cells in acquired aplastic anemia. In TCRdb, the reads were re-called with MiXCR into one record per CDR3 protein. The sample has 180,000 or so distinct CDR3 sequences; around half are singletons. Sequencing was performed on sorted CD4+, CD8+, or CD8+CD57+ T cells (not recorded which) from PBMCs. The receptors shown here come from a human donor in good health. CDR3s include the opening cysteine and the closing phenylalanine or tryptophan. The D gene is left open where the match is weak. Clone size is stated in some rows and not others, as once, few, many or a class when expanded.

D: TRBD1; J: TRBJ1-6; size: -; V: TRBV2; CDR3: CASRDRGSPLHF; DNA: TGTGCCAGCAGGGACAGGGGGTCCCCCCTCCACTTT
D: -; J: TRBJ2-5; size: few; V: TRBV7-2; CDR3: CASSQSGNSNQPQYF; DNA: TGTGCCAGCAGCCAGAGTGGTAATAGCAATCAGCCCCAGTACTTC
D: TRBD2; J: TRBJ2-7; size: -; V: TRBV7-3; CDR3: CASSSAGGPYEQYF; DNA: TGTGCCAGCAGTTCAGCGGGAGGTCCCTACGAGCAGTACTTC
D: TRBD2; J: TRBJ2-7; size: many; V: TRBV5-1; CDR3: CASSRGGGELTYEQYF; DNA: TGCGCCAGCAGCCGGGGGGGAGGGGAACTAACCTACGAGCAGTACTTC
D: -; J: TRBJ1-1; size: few; V: TRBV19; CDR3: CASSIRVPGRTEAFF; DNA: TGTGCCAGTAGTATACGCGTCCCGGGGCGGACTGAAGCTTTCTTT
D: TRBD1; J: TRBJ1-4; size: -; V: TRBV19; CDR3: CASNIRQGVEKLFF; DNA: TGTGCCAGTAATATACGGCAGGGGGTAGAAAAACTGTTTTTT
D: TRBD2; J: TRBJ2-5; size: -; V: TRBV15; CDR3: CATSVTSGVETQYF; DNA: TGTGCCACCAGCGTGACTAGCGGGGTGGAGACCCAGTACTTC
D: -; J: TRBJ1-2; size: many; V: TRBV2; CDR3: CASSVNSYGYTF; DNA: TGTGCCAGCAGTGTAAACAGCTATGGCTACACCTTC
D: TRBD1; J: TRBJ2-7; size: -; V: TRBV7-2; CDR3: CASSPGTGRGYEQYF; DNA: TGTGCCAGCAGCCCCGGGACAGGTAGGGGCTACGAGCAGTACTTC
D: TRBD2; J: TRBJ2-5; size: few; V: TRBV5-1; CDR3: CASSLVSGSGSHQETQYF; DNA: TGCGCCAGCAGCTTAGTCTCGGGTAGCGGGTCACACCAAGAGACCCAGTACTTC
D: TRBD2; J: TRBJ2-5; size: many; V: TRBV20-1; CDR3: CSARGTSGETQYF; DNA: TGCAGTGCTCGCGGGACTAGCGGAGAGACCCAGTACTTC
D: -; J: TRBJ2-1; size: many; V: TRBV19; CDR3: CASSRKNEQFF; DNA: TGTGCCAGTAGTCGCAAGAATGAGCAGTTCTTC
D: -; J: TRBJ1-5; size: -; V: TRBV10-3; CDR3: CAWRGLYRDSNQPQHF; DNA: TGTGCCTGGAGGGGCCTTTACCGGGACAGCAATCAGCCCCAGCATTTT
D: TRBD2; J: TRBJ2-5; size: -; V: TRBV7-2; CDR3: CASSLLAGLQTQYF; DNA: TGTGCCAGCAGCCTACTAGCGGGACTCCAGACCCAGTACTTC
D: -; J: TRBJ2-1; size: -; V: TRBV2; CDR3: CASSASRYNEQFF; DNA: TGTGCCAGCAGTGCTAGCCGCTACAATGAGCAGTTCTTC
D: -; J: TRBJ2-5; size: few; V: TRBV7-2; CDR3: CASSPQQLFRQETQYF; DNA: TGTGCCAGCAGTCCCCAGCAGTTGTTTCGGCAAGAGACCCAGTACTTC
D: -; J: TRBJ2-5; size: -; V: TRBV19; CDR3: CASSIPVGVGETQYF; DNA: TGTGCCAGTAGTATACCCGTGGGGGTGGGGGAGACCCAGTACTTC
D: -; J: TRBJ2-5; size: -; V: TRBV20-1; CDR3: CSARTGETQYF; DNA: TGCAGTGCTAGAACGGGAGAGACCCAGTACTTC
D: TRBD2; J: TRBJ2-5; size: -; V: TRBV20-1; CDR3: CSVSALSSREIVETQYF; DNA: TGCAGTGTTAGCGCGCTCTCGTCGCGGGAGATTGTAGAGACCCAGTACTTC
D: TRBD2; J: TRBJ2-1; size: -; V: TRBV9; CDR3: CASSARLAGGASPFNSEQFF; DNA: TGTGCCAGCAGCGCGCGACTAGCGGGGGGGGCTTCCCCCTTCAATAGTGAGCAGTTCTTC
D: -; J: TRBJ2-4; size: many; V: TRBV10-3; CDR3: CAISQGGADIQYF; DNA: TGTGCCATCAGCCAGGGGGGAGCGGACATTCAGTACTTC
D: -; J: TRBJ2-7; size: -; V: TRBV29-1; CDR3: CSVVGEWKAYEQYF; DNA: TGCAGCGTTGTGGGGGAATGGAAAGCCTACGAGCAGTACTTC
D: TRBD1; J: TRBJ2-7; size: -; V: TRBV2; CDR3: CASSGDRANLYEQYF; DNA: TGTGCCAGCAGCGGAGACAGGGCAAATTTATACGAGCAGTACTTC
D: TRBD1; J: TRBJ2-3; size: many; V: TRBV5-6; CDR3: CASSLWDRDTDTQYF; DNA: TGTGCCAGCAGCTTGTGGGACAGGGACACAGATACGCAGTATTTT
D: -; J: TRBJ2-7; size: -; V: TRBV29-1; CDR3: CSAVKGTGYEQYF; DNA: TGCAGCGCTGTGAAGGGTACAGGCTACGAGCAGTACTTC
D: -; J: TRBJ2-2; size: -; V: TRBV24-1; CDR3: CATSDLQPVPGELFF; DNA: TGTGCCACCAGTGATTTGCAGCCGGTTCCCGGGGAGCTGTTTTTT
D: TRBD1; J: TRBJ2-7; size: few; V: TRBV3-1; CDR3: CASSRQTGALYEQYF; DNA: TGTGCCAGCAGCCGCCAGACAGGGGCCCTCTACGAGCAGTACTTC
D: -; J: TRBJ1-1; size: -; V: TRBV2; CDR3: CASKGGLAEAFF; DNA: TGTGCCAGCAAGGGCGGGCTAGCTGAAGCTTTCTTT
D: -; J: TRBJ1-1; size: few; V: TRBV10-3; CDR3: CAISESRGTNTEAFF; DNA: TGTGCCATCAGTGAGTCTCGGGGCACGAACACTGAAGCTTTCTTT
D: TRBD1; J: TRBJ1-2; size: -; V: TRBV9; CDR3: CASSDLTGRENYGYTF; DNA: TGTGCCAGCAGCGACCTGACAGGGAGGGAGAACTATGGCTACACCTTC
D: -; J: TRBJ1-5; size: many; V: TRBV5-1; CDR3: CASSLGQPSNQPQHF; DNA: TGCGCCAGCAGCTTGGGACAGCCTAGCAATCAGCCCCAGCATTTT
D: TRBD1; J: TRBJ1-1; size: -; V: TRBV25-1; CDR3: CASRQGRGTEAFF; DNA: TGTGCCAGCAGACAGGGGAGGGGCACTGAAGCTTTCTTT
D: -; J: TRBJ1-2; size: -; V: TRBV7-9; CDR3: CASSQGGVDYGYTF; DNA: TGTGCCAGCAGCCAAGGCGGGGTAGACTATGGCTACACCTTC
D: -; J: TRBJ1-1; size: -; V: TRBV14; CDR3: CASSQGGRGDKNTEAFF; DNA: TGTGCCAGCAGCCAAGGGGGAAGGGGGGACAAGAACACTGAAGCTTTCTTT
D: TRBD1; J: TRBJ2-7; size: once; V: TRBV20-1; CDR3: CSAGTGEAYEQYF; DNA: TGCAGTGCAGGGACAGGGGAAGCCTACGAGCAGTACTTC
D: TRBD2; J: TRBJ2-1; size: -; V: TRBV2; CDR3: CASREGTSNGEQFF; DNA: TGTGCCAGCAGAGAAGGGACTAGCAATGGTGAGCAGTTCTTC
D: TRBD1; J: TRBJ2-7; size: -; V: TRBV20-1; CDR3: CSVFQTGTGDSYEQYF; DNA: TGCAGTGTCTTTCAAACTGGGACAGGGGACTCCTACGAGCAGTACTTC
D: TRBD2; J: TRBJ2-5; size: few; V: TRBV19; CDR3: CASSRTSGEETQYF; DNA: TGTGCCAGTAGTCGGACTAGCGGTGAAGAGACCCAGTACTTC
D: -; J: TRBJ1-1; size: -; V: TRBV20-1; CDR3: CSATVQANTEAFF; DNA: TGCAGTGCTACGGTCCAGGCTAACACTGAAGCTTTCTTT
D: TRBD2; J: TRBJ2-1; size: many; V: TRBV20-1; CDR3: CSAREGREGFGDEQFF; DNA: TGCAGTGCTAGAGAGGGGCGGGAGGGCTTCGGGGATGAGCAGTTCTTC
D: -; J: TRBJ2-1; size: -; V: TRBV24-1; CDR3: CATSDWGENEQFF; DNA: TGTGCCACCAGTGATTGGGGCGAAAATGAGCAGTTCTTC
D: TRBD1; J: TRBJ2-5; size: many; V: TRBV5-5; CDR3: CASSLLDRVKGTQYF; DNA: TGTGCCAGCAGCTTGCTCGACAGGGTTAAGGGGACCCAGTACTTC
D: -; J: TRBJ2-5; size: -; V: TRBV20-1; CDR3: CSARGAGYYETQYF; DNA: TGCAGTGCTAGAGGAGCAGGGTATTATGAGACCCAGTACTTC
D: -; J: TRBJ2-2; size: -; V: TRBV7-9; CDR3: CASSLSRGSGELFF; DNA: TGTGCCAGCAGCTTAAGTAGGGGGAGCGGGGAGCTGTTTTTT
D: -; J: TRBJ2-7; size: -; V: TRBV7-6; CDR3: CASSPGQGGPYEQYF; DNA: TGTGCTAGCAGCCCAGGACAGGGAGGGCCTTACGAGCAGTACTTC